This T cell receptor (beta chain) was captured by sequencing in a study of cytomegalovirus exposure and HLA in healthy donors. Regarding the study as a whole: Earlier analysis looked at TCR beta V segments, and most were productive about 87% or about 30% of the time.

Primers for the PCR totalled 60 Vbeta and 13 Jbeta. The method was immunoSEQ multiplex PCR; TCRdb's version includes in-frame clones alone and lacks a portion of them. In the table there are under 200,000 clones, 81% of which are singletons. About this clone itself: Antigen: not known.

This sequence was found in a middle-aged man in good health and CMV-seropositive. Sequenced: PBMCs.

CDR3 sequence reads: CASSHRTSGLSSYNEQFF. The CDR3 nucleotides read TGCGCCAGCAGCCACCGGACTAGCGGTCTGAGCTCCTACAATGAGCAGTTCTTC. The chain carries TRBV4-1 and TRBJ2-1; 10 nucleotides agree with TRBD2. Germline-derived CDR1 and CDR2 are MGHRA and YSYEKL. This CDR3 region has 18 residues. After removal of 3 bases from V and 0 bases from J, the junction contained 8 bases not matched to a gene.